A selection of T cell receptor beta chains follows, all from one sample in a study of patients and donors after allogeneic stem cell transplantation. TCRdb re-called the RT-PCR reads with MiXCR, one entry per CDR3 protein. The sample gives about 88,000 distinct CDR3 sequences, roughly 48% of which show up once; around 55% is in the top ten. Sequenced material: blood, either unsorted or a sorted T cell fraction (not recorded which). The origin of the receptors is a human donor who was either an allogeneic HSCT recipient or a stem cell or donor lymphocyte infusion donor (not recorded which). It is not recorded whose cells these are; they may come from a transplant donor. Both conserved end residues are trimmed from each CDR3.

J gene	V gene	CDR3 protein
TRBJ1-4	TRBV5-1	ASSRWSNEKLF
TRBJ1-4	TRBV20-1	SAPIGIEKLF
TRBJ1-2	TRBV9	ASSALLTGAHGYT
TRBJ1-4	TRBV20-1	SARSEYGEKLF
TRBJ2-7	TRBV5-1	ASSLGQGIYEQY
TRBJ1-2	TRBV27	ASSIRAGGNYGYT
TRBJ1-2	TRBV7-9	ASSLGSGGDGYT
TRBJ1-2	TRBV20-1	SLSEGPYGYT
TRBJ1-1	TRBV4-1	ASSRSGGYRNTEAF
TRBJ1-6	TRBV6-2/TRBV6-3	ASSDLRDYYNSPLH
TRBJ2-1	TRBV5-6	ASSVGRSPYNEQF
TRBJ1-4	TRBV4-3	ASSQGQGTNEKLF
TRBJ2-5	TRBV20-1	SARARTSGRGETQY
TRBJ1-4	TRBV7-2	ASSLGQGNEKLF
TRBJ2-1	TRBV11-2	ASSLWASSRNNEQF
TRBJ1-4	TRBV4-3	ASSHRAPLTGFVEKLF
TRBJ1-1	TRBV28	ASTLLTEAF
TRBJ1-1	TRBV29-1	SVQTVMNTEAF
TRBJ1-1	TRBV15	ATSRDFAGNTEAF
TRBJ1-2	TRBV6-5	ASSILGGSNYGYT
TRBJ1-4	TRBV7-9	ASSLGGAQNEKLF
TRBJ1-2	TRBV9	ASSLRVGEQDYGYT
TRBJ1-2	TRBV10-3	AISEYVREANYGYT
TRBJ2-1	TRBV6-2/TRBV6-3	ASSYRYEQF
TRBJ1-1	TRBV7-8	ASSLVLTGEAF